Reported below is one T cell receptor (beta chain). The table came from immunoSEQ multiplex PCR; TCRdb's copy has only in-frame clones and leaves some out. The sample includes around 140,000 clones, roughly 92% of them seen just once. Trimming took 2 bases from V and 6 from J, leaving 8 bases between them. The CDR3 is made up of 13 amino acids. Germline CDR1 SGDLS, CDR2 YYNGEE. The data belong to a study of T cell responses to AZD1222 COVID-19 vaccine. The specimen comprised peripheral blood, sampled on day 0 of AZD1222 vaccination. This sequence joins TRBV9 and TRBJ2-2, with D unclear. This receptor was obtained from an adult in good health. The CDR3 spells CASSVLGAGELFF. CDR3 DNA: TGTGCCAGCAGCGTTCTCGGCGCCGGGGAGCTGTTTTTT.